This T cell receptor (beta chain) was observed in a study of blood T cell repertoires in COVID-19. Study-level information: Samples of COVID-19 (acute and convalescent) were obtained from the United States, Italy and Spain.

Assay: immunoSEQ multiplex PCR; the TCRdb copy retains only in-frame clones and omits some. This table holds 390,000 or so clones, around 89% found once. This CDR3 is built from 14 residues. Germline V gives CDR1 LGHDT, CDR2 YNNKEL (reference sequence). V lost 0 bases and J lost 6, with 11 bases in between. The rearrangement uses TRBV3-1 (or the pseudogene TRBV3-2) and TRBJ1-1; D uncertain. The sample consisted of peripheral blood. The receptor was isolated from a man younger than 30 with active or convalescent COVID-19. The DNA for the CDR3 is TGTGCCAGCAGCCAAGAGCCGGGATACTCTGAAGCTTTCTTT. It translates to CASSQEPGYSEAFF.